Below are 8 T cell receptor beta chains sequenced from a single sample in a study of blood T cell repertoires in COVID-19 (TCRdb year 2020). The library was produced with the immunoSEQ multiplex PCR assay. TCRdb mirrors the immuneACCESS table, restricted to in-frame sequences. Some clones are absent from its copies; in checked studies, under half trace to an unresolved V gene, and the reason for the others is unknown. This sample is represented by under 150,000 clones; approximately 88% of them were singletons. The ten largest clones represent roughly 30% of the sample. The sequencing sample was made of peripheral blood. The receptors stem from a human donor in a cohort sampled during active COVID-19.

The rearrangement joins TRBV2 to TRBJ1-2; D unclear. The germline V and J ends were trimmed by 7 bases and 8 bases, with 17 bases remaining between them. The CDR3 covers 13 residues. Germline V CDR1 and CDR2: SNHLY, FYNNEI. CDR3 loop: CASNFYLEQGYTF. The CDR3 DNA follows: TGTGCCAGCAACTTCTACCTCGAACAGGGCTACACCTTC.

The chain has TRBV19 and TRBJ2-2, with D possibly matching TRBD2 (5 bases). Per germline, CDR1 LNHDA and CDR2 SQIVND (reference sequence). V was pared by 1 base and J by 8 bases, with 17 bases between. The CDR3 runs to 16 residues. The CDR3 DNA reads TGTGCCAGTAGTATAGGGGAACTAGGTAACGAGGGGGAGCTGTTTTTT. This sequence encodes CASSIGELGNEGELFF. The full variable domain, its missing parts supplied by reference TRBV19 and TRBJ2-2, is DGGITQSPKYLFRKEGQNVTLSCEQNLNHDAMYWYRQDPGQGLRLIYYSQIVNDFQKGDIAEGYSVSREKKESFPLTVTSAQKNPTAFYLCASSIGELGNEGELFFGEGSRLTVL.

This chain uses TRBV13 with TRBJ2-1; TRBD1 aligns across 9 bases. V gave up 4 bases and J gave up 4 bases; unmatched junction bases: 5. The CDR3 spans 15 residues. CDR1 and CDR2 (germline): PRHDT, FYEKMQ (reference sequence). CDR3 sequence: CASSYTGGAYNEQFF. The CDR3 DNA reads TGTGCCAGCAGCTACACAGGGGGCGCATACAATGAGCAGTTCTTC.

As regards this clone: The sample holds other DNA sequences that translate to the same CDR3. The genes are TRBV3-1 (or the pseudogene TRBV3-2) and TRBJ2-7; no firm D call. The ends were cut back, 4 bases at V and 0 bases at J, with 4 bases in the middle. The CDR3 has 12 amino acids. Germline loops: CDR1 LGHDT, CDR2 YNNKEL (reference sequence). The CDR3 region has the DNA TGTGCCAGCAGCCCTAGCTCCTACGAGCAGTACTTC. It is translated as CASSPSSYEQYF.

This rearrangement joins TRBV5-5 to TRBJ2-5; TRBD2 matches at 8 bases. Germline trimming cut 4 bases from V and 5 bases from J; bases unmatched to any gene: 10. CDR3 length: 15 amino acids. Germline CDR1 and CDR2: SGHKS and YYEKEE (reference sequence). DNA of the CDR3: TGTGCCAGCAGCATGGGGACTAGTGAAGGGGAGACCCAGTACTTC. Encoded protein: CASSMGTSEGETQYF. Full variable domain (missing parts from reference TRBV5-5 and TRBJ2-5): DAGVTQSPTHLIKTRGQQVTLRCSPISGHKSVSWYQQVLGQGPQFIFQYYEKEERGRGNFPDRFSARQFPNYSSELNVNALLLGDSALYLCASSMGTSEGETQYFGPGTRLLVL.

This sequence joins TRBV29-1 and TRBJ2-7, with D unclear. Germline-derived CDR1 and CDR2 are SQVTM and ANQGSEA. V was cut by 0 bases and J by 6 bases, with 12 bases left in between. The CDR3 loop spans 13 amino acids. The CDR3, as DNA: TGCAGCGTTGAAGATCACTCTAGGCGCGAGCAGTACTTC. This translates into CSVEDHSRREQYF.

The chain carries TRBV7-8 and TRBJ1-2; 7 bases match TRBD1. Germline V CDR1 and CDR2: SGHVS, FQNEAQ. The CDR3 runs 17 residues. Unmatched junction bases numbered 8, after V lost 1 base and J lost 0 bases. The CDR3 here is CASSLGGGGTANYGYTF. CDR3 nucleotide sequence: TGTGCCAGCAGCTTAGGTGGCGGGGGGACAGCTAACTATGGCTACACCTTC.

The rearrangement joins TRBV30 to TRBJ2-3; possible D gene TRBD1, 6 bases. The CDR3 is made up of 13 amino acids. CDR1 and CDR2 from the germline V gene are GTSNPN and SVGIG (reference sequence). V dropped 4 bases and J dropped 11 bases, with 19 bases sitting between them. The CDR3 DNA follows: TGTGCCTGGAAAGGCCCGGGACATTGGGTGCAGTATTTT. Residues: CAWKGPGHWVQYF.